This entry lists 7 T cell receptor beta chains sequenced from one sample in a study of blood T cell repertoires in COVID-19. The data were produced by immunoSEQ multiplex PCR, yet TCRdb's version contains in-frame clones alone and is incomplete. The table shows tens of thousands of clones, with almost 90% occurring only once. The sequencing sample was made of peripheral blood. The receptors derive from a woman of 80 years or more with active or convalescent COVID-19.

The J gene is TRBJ1-1, the V gene TRBV29-1, with D tentatively TRBD1 (5 bases). The length of the CDR3 is 14 residues. Trimming removed 2 bases at V and 1 base at J, with 11 bases between. Per the germline V gene, CDR1 is SQVTM and CDR2 is ANQGSEA. CDR3 coding DNA: TGCAGCGTTGAATGGCGGGGGGGGAACACTGAAGCTTTCTTT. This encodes CSVEWRGGNTEAFF. Complete variable domain (other parts from reference TRBV29-1 and TRBJ1-1): SAVISQKPSRDICQRGTSLTIQCQVDSQVTMMFWYRQQPGQSLTLIATANQGSEATYESGFVIDKFPISRPNLTFSTLTVSNMSPEDSSIYLCSVEWRGGNTEAFFGQGTRLTVV.

This chain links TRBV5-4 with TRBJ2-3, with D unresolved. Trimming removed 0 bases at V and 0 bases at J, with 8 bases between. Germline CDR1 is SGHNT and CDR2 is YYREEE (reference sequence). This CDR3 spans 15 amino acids. CDR3 amino acids: CASSLDPTSTDTQYF. The CDR3 DNA reads as TGTGCCAGCAGCTTGGACCCGACTAGCACAGATACGCAGTATTTT.

A remark on this clone: This same CDR3 is encoded by further DNA sequences in the sample. This chain connects TRBV27 to TRBJ1-1; D is unresolved. Trimming removed 0 bases at V and 3 bases at J, with 5 bases between. The CDR3 is 13 residues long. Germline-derived CDR1 and CDR2 are MNHEY and SMNVEV (reference sequence). The CDR3 sequence is CASSLSRDTEAFF. The DNA of the CDR3 is TGTGCCAGCAGTTTATCGAGAGACACTGAAGCTTTCTTT.

This clone was seen only a few times. The CDR3: CASSAQTGADYGYTF. CDR3 coding DNA: TGTGCCAGCAGCGCCCAGACAGGAGCTGACTATGGCTACACCTTC. The J gene is TRBJ1-2, the V gene TRBV7-2; D perhaps matches TRBD1 (6 bases). The V gene lost 5 bases and the J gene lost 3 bases, with 16 bases spanning the gap. Looked up from germline, CDR1 is SGHTA and CDR2 is FQGNSA. The CDR3 has 15 residues.

This chain connects TRBV30 to TRBJ2-7; the match to TRBD2 covers 8 bases. V gave up 2 bases and J gave up 6 bases; unmatched junction bases: 12. The germline gives CDR1 GTSNPN, CDR2 SVGIG (reference sequence). This CDR3 region has 15 residues. The CDR3 sequence is CAWSLPSGSSSEQYF. The CDR3 DNA reads TGTGCCTGGAGTTTGCCCAGCGGGAGTTCTAGCGAGCAGTACTTC. The full variable domain, completed using reference TRBV30 and TRBJ2-7, is SQTIHQWPATLVQPVGSPLSLECTVEGTSNPNLYWYRQAAGRGLQLLFYSVGIGQISSEVPQNLSASRPQDRQFILSSKKLLLSDSGFYLCAWSLPSGSSSEQYFGPGTRLTVT.

V is TRBV20-1 and J is TRBJ1-1; 8 bases map to TRBD1. The germline V gene encodes CDR1 DFQATT and CDR2 SNEGSKA (reference sequence). The CDR3 extends over 12 amino acids. Losses at the gene ends were 3 bases for V and 8 bases for J; bases not matched to a gene: 5. The CDR3 here is CSASPGQGEAFF. In DNA, the CDR3 is TGCAGTGCTAGTCCTGGACAGGGAGAAGCTTTCTTT.

V is TRBV10-3 and J is TRBJ2-7, with 8 bases fitting TRBD2. With V trimmed by 2 bases and J by 3 bases, 0 bases remained unmatched. The germline gives CDR1 ENHRY, CDR2 SYGVKD. The CDR3 sequence is 13 residues long. CDR3 sequence reads: CAISETSGYEQYF. In DNA, the CDR3 is TGTGCCATCAGTGAGACTAGCGGCTACGAGCAGTACTTC.